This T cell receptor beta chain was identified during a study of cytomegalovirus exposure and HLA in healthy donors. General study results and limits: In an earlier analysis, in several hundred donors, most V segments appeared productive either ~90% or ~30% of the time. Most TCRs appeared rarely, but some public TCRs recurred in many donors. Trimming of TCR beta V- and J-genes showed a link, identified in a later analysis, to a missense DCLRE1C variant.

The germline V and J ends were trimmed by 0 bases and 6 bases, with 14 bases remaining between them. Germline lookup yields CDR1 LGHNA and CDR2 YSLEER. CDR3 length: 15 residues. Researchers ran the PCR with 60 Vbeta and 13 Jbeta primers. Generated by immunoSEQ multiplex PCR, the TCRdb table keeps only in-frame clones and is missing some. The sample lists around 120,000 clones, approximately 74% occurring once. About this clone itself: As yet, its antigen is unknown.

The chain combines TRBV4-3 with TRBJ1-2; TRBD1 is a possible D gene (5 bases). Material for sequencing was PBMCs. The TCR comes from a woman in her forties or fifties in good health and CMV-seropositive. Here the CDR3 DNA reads TGCGCCAGCAGCCAAGATTGGACACCTCAGGATGGCTACACCTTC. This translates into CASSQDWTPQDGYTF.